The clone carrying this TCR delta chain has only a few counts. A far larger clone is off by one base, so a read error is likely. Sequencing covered both gamma and delta TCR chains per sample. TCRdb repeated clone calling on the multiplex PCR reads with CATT. There are 85,000 to 95,000 delta-chain clones in the sample; over 1.3% occur only once, and around 8.1% lies in the top ten. These data come from a study of γδ T cells in repeated Plasmodium falciparum infection. Across the study: Donors had four controlled P. falciparum NF54 infections over 644 days.

The TCR originated in a pool of human donors (malaria-infected and uninfected, not separated). Input material: gamma-delta T cells from blood.

CDR3 nucleotide sequence: TGTGCCTGTGACCCCCTAACACTGGGGGCCTCGAACACCGATAAACTCATCTTC. Translating it yields CACDPLTLGASNTDKLIF. No J gene was named, though the V gene is TRDV2; TRDD3 is taken as the D call from the table, unchecked against the DNA. This CDR3 has 18 residues. Looked up from germline, CDR1 is GEAIGNYY and CDR2 is EKD.